These T cell receptor beta chains were read from a single sample in a study of blood T cell repertoires in COVID-19. Clones were sequenced by immunoSEQ multiplex PCR, and TCRdb holds only the in-frame ones, with some missing. The sample records about 160,000 clones, around 80% being singletons. The sequencing sample was made of peripheral blood. These TCRs come from a man in his sixties with acute or convalescent COVID-19. Both conserved end residues are part of each CDR3. The D gene is left open where the match is weak. Size values are once, few and many counts, or a class for expanded clones, and some rows have none.

>TRBJ2-6|-|-|TRBV5-4
CASSLVGGGAGANVLTF
TGTGCCAGCAGCTTGGTGGGAGGCGGTGCTGGGGCCAACGTCCTGACTTTC
>TRBJ2-7|-|-|TRBV10-3
CAISESNNYYEQYF
TGTGCCATCAGTGAATCAAACAACTACTACGAGCAGTACTTC
>TRBJ2-7|TRBD2|-|TRBV30
CAWALRGGSSYEQYF
TGTGCCTGGGCCCTTCGCGGGGGATCCTCCTACGAGCAGTACTTC
>TRBJ2-1|TRBD2|-|TRBV5-1
CASSLLASGGYNEQFF
TGCGCCAGCAGCTTGTTAGCTAGCGGGGGGTACAATGAGCAGTTCTTC
>TRBJ2-3|-|-|TRBV5-1
CASSQTVSTDTQYF
TGCGCCAGCAGCCAGACAGTTAGCACAGATACGCAGTATTTT
>TRBJ2-2|TRBD2|-|TRBV3-1/TRBV3-2
CASSPMGGDTGELFF
TGTGCCAGCAGCCCCATGGGGGGGGACACCGGGGAGCTGTTTTTT
>TRBJ1-2|TRBD1|-|TRBV10-3
CAISPTGDDYGYTF
TGTGCCATCAGTCCGACAGGGGACGACTATGGCTACACCTTC
>TRBJ2-7|-|-|TRBV12-3/TRBV12-4
CASSFRSYEQYF
TGTGCCAGCAGTTTCCGTTCCTACGAGCAGTACTTC
>TRBJ1-1|-|-|TRBV11-3
CASSSDTPNTEAFF
TGTGCCAGCAGCTCCGACACCCCGAACACTGAAGCTTTCTTT
>TRBJ2-7|-|-|TRBV20-1
CSAYRDEQYF
TGCAGTGCTTACAGGGACGAGCAGTACTTC
>TRBJ2-1|TRBD2|-|TRBV11-2
CASSPRSSGGPRKFF
TGTGCCAGCAGCCCTCGGTCTAGCGGGGGTCCGAGAAAGTTCTTC
>TRBJ1-4|-|-|TRBV5-1
CASSTGGGDGEKLFF
TGCGCCAGCAGCACGGGAGGGGGGGATGGCGAAAAACTGTTTTTT
>TRBJ1-2|TRBD1|-|TRBV11-1
CASSLGQGGGYTF
TGTGCCAGCAGCTTAGGACAGGGAGGCGGCTACACCTTC
>TRBJ1-5|TRBD1|-|TRBV3-1/TRBV3-2
CASSQAGQGSNQPQHF
TGTGCCAGCAGCCAGGCCGGACAGGGCAGCAATCAGCCCCAGCATTTT
>TRBJ2-5|-|-|TRBV7-2
CASSPLGGGQETQYF
TGTGCCAGCAGCCCCCTAGGGGGGGGCCAAGAGACCCAGTACTTC
>TRBJ2-5|-|-|TRBV5-1
CASSLGSQETQYF
TGCGCCAGCAGCTTGGGCAGTCAAGAGACCCAGTACTTC
>TRBJ1-1|TRBD1|-|TRBV4-3
CASSQADRVPFF
TGCGCCAGCAGCCAAGCGGACAGGGTCCCTTTCTTT
>TRBJ1-5|TRBD1|-|TRBV30
CAWSAGGRDNQPQHF
TGTGCCTGGAGTGCAGGGGGGCGAGACAATCAGCCCCAGCATTTT
>TRBJ2-3|-|-|TRBV4-3
CASSQESPRGWSTDTQYF
TGCGCCAGCAGCCAAGAATCACCGCGGGGATGGAGCACAGATACGCAGTATTTT
>TRBJ1-4|-|-|TRBV21-1
CASGPGFGGFEKLFF
TGTGCCAGCGGACCAGGGTTTGGGGGCTTTGAAAAACTGTTTTTT
>TRBJ2-7|TRBD1|-|TRBV18
CASSPTQQGAHEQYF
TGTGCCAGCTCACCAACGCAACAGGGGGCTCACGAGCAGTACTTC
>TRBJ1-1|TRBD1|-|TRBV27
CASTQGQGINTEAFF
TGTGCCAGCACACAAGGACAGGGAATTAACACTGAAGCTTTCTTT
>TRBJ1-2|-|once|TRBV25-1
CASSDGGLYGYTF
TGTGCCAGCAGTGATGGGGGCCTCTATGGCTACACCTTC
>TRBJ2-2|-|-|TRBV6-5
CASSLYRTTGELFF
TGTGCCAGCAGTCTTTACAGGACCACCGGGGAGCTGTTTTTT
>TRBJ1-3|-|-|TRBV6-5
CASSTGLSGNTIYF
TGTGCCAGCAGTACGGGACTCTCTGGAAACACCATATATTTT
>TRBJ2-7|TRBD1|once|TRBV29-1
CSVGTAYEQYF
TGCAGCGTAGGGACAGCCTACGAGCAGTACTTC
>TRBJ2-7|TRBD1|few|TRBV4-1
CASSQLGQGAAYEQYF
TGCGCCAGCAGCCAACTGGGACAGGGGGCGGCCTACGAGCAGTACTTC
>TRBJ2-3|-|-|TRBV3-1/TRBV3-2
CASSPRTDTQYF
TGTGCCAGCAGCCCTCGTACAGATACGCAGTATTTT
>TRBJ1-1|TRBD1|-|TRBV5-4
CASSLLAETGLGAFF
TGTGCCAGCAGCTTGTTGGCGGAGACAGGGTTGGGAGCTTTCTTT
>TRBJ1-2|TRBD1|-|TRBV7-9
CASSPGTGVYGYTF
TGTGCCAGCAGCCCGGGGACAGGGGTCTATGGCTACACCTTC
>TRBJ1-1|-|-|TRBV30
CAWSVQGSSTEAFF
TGTGCCTGGAGTGTTCAAGGGAGTTCCACTGAAGCTTTCTTT
>TRBJ2-3|-|-|TRBV6-5
CASSYGTRTSTDTQYF
TGTGCCAGCAGTTACGGGACACGAACTAGCACAGATACGCAGTATTTT
>TRBJ1-1|-|-|TRBV5-4
CATGEGLMNTEAFF
TGTGCCACGGGGGAGGGTCTCATGAACACTGAAGCTTTCTTT
>TRBJ2-3|TRBD2|-|TRBV4-3
CASSQGSGGLYTQYF
TGCGCCAGCAGCCAAGGCAGCGGGGGGTTGTATACGCAGTATTTT
>TRBJ2-5|TRBD1|-|TRBV10-3
CAISGDRGMGETQYF
TGTGCCATCAGCGGGGACAGGGGGATGGGGGAGACCCAGTACTTC
>TRBJ2-5|TRBD2|-|TRBV4-3
CASSQQLGSGETQYF
TGCGCCAGCAGCCAACAACTAGGTAGCGGGGAGACCCAGTACTTC
>TRBJ2-1|TRBD1|-|TRBV2
CASSQGADEQFF
TGTGCCAGCAGTCAGGGGGCAGATGAGCAGTTCTTC
>TRBJ2-1|-|-|TRBV5-1
CASSYGAEGYNEQFF
TGCGCCAGCAGCTATGGGGCGGAGGGTTACAATGAGCAGTTCTTC
>TRBJ1-1|-|-|TRBV30
CAWSVDMNTEAFF
TGTGCCTGGAGTGTAGACATGAACACTGAAGCTTTCTTT
>TRBJ2-5|TRBD1|-|TRBV30
CAWSTGGKETQYF
TGTGCCTGGAGTACAGGGGGCAAAGAGACCCAGTACTTC
>TRBJ2-5|-|few|TRBV7-2
CASSFAGTETQYF
TGTGCCAGCAGCTTTGCGGGGACAGAGACCCAGTACTTC
>TRBJ1-2|TRBD1|-|TRBV27
CASRRQGSYGYTF
TGTGCCAGCAGAAGACAGGGGAGCTATGGCTACACCTTC
>TRBJ2-7|TRBD1|-|TRBV5-1
CASSLGRQGTSYEQYF
TGCGCCAGCAGCTTGGGTCGACAGGGCACCTCCTACGAGCAGTACTTC
>TRBJ2-1|TRBD2|once|TRBV18
CASSVGTSGSDEQFF
TGTGCCAGCTCAGTCGGGACTAGCGGTTCCGATGAGCAGTTCTTC
>TRBJ2-5|-|-|TRBV7-2
CASSPYQETQYF
TGTGCCAGCAGCCCGTACCAAGAGACCCAGTACTTC
>TRBJ2-7|-|-|TRBV6-5
CASSPDRTFSYEQYF
TGTGCCAGCAGCCCCGACAGGACTTTCTCCTACGAGCAGTACTTC
>TRBJ2-1|-|-|TRBV10-3
CAISEGPQGGKEQFF
TGTGCCATCAGTGAGGGTCCCCAGGGGGGCAAGGAGCAGTTCTTC
>TRBJ2-7|TRBD1|-|TRBV2
CASSVGTGAYEQYF
TGTGCCAGCAGTGTGGGGACAGGGGCCTACGAGCAGTACTTC
>TRBJ1-1|TRBD1|-|TRBV7-2
CASSSTGTGNTEAFF
TGTGCCAGCAGCTCCACCGGGACAGGGAACACTGAAGCTTTCTTT
>TRBJ1-5|TRBD1|-|TRBV19
CASSIDLGQGQQPQHF
TGTGCCAGTAGTATAGATTTGGGACAGGGACAACAGCCCCAGCATTTT
>TRBJ2-1|TRBD2|-|TRBV19
CASRIGSGDEQFF
TGTGCCAGTAGGATAGGTAGCGGGGATGAGCAGTTCTTC
>TRBJ2-5|TRBD2|once|TRBV13
CASSGGLAGKQETQYF
TGTGCCAGCAGCGGGGGACTAGCGGGAAAACAAGAGACCCAGTACTTC
>TRBJ1-3|-|-|TRBV21-1
CASSRPKAVGTGACAENTIYF
-
>TRBJ1-3|-|-|TRBV25-1
CASSRGSGNTIYF
TGTGCCAGCTCCCGAGGCTCTGGAAACACCATATATTTT
>TRBJ2-2|-|few|TRBV5-1
CASSWDYTGELFF
TGCGCCAGCAGCTGGGACTACACCGGGGAGCTGTTTTTT
>TRBJ2-7|-|once|TRBV15
CATLRRQELCEQYF
TGTGCCACCCTCCGTAGACAGGAATTGTGCGAGCAGTACTTC
>TRBJ2-7|-|-|TRBV7-2
CASSLGAGWAEEQYF
TGTGCCAGCAGCTTAGGGGCAGGGTGGGCGGAAGAGCAGTACTTC
>TRBJ2-7|TRBD1|-|TRBV7-8
CASSQDRGAYEQYF
TGTGCCAGCAGCCAAGACAGGGGAGCTTACGAGCAGTACTTC
>TRBJ2-1|TRBD1|-|TRBV5-4
CASSLQGRNEQFF
TGTGCCAGCAGCTTACAGGGGAGAAATGAGCAGTTCTTC
>TRBJ2-7|-|once|TRBV5-1
CASSQGPNYEQYF
TGCGCCAGCAGCCAGGGGCCCAACTACGAGCAGTACTTC